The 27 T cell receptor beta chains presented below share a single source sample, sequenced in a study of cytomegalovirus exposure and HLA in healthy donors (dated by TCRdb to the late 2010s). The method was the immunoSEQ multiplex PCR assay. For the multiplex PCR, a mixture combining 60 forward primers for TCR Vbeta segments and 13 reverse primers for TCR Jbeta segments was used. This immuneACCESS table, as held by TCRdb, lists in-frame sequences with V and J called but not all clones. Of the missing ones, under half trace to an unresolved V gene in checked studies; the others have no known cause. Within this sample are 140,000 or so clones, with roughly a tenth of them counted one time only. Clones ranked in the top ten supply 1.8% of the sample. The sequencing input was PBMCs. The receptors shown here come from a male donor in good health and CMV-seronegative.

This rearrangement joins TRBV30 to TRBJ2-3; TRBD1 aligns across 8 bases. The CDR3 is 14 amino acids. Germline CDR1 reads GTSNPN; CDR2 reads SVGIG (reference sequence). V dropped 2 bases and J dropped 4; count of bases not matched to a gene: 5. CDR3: CAWSMGQAPDTQYF. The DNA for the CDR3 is TGTGCCTGGAGTATGGGACAGGCGCCAGATACGCAGTATTTT. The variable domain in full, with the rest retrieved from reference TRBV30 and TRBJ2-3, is SQTIHQWPATLVQPVGSPLSLECTVEGTSNPNLYWYRQAAGRGLQLLFYSVGIGQISSEVPQNLSASRPQDRQFILSSKKLLLSDSGFYLCAWSMGQAPDTQYFGPGTRLTVL.

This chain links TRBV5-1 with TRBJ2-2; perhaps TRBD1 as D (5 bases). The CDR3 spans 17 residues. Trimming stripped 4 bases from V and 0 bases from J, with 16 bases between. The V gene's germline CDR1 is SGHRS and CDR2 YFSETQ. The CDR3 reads CASSPSWQGSNTGELFF. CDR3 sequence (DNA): TGCGCCAGCAGCCCCTCCTGGCAGGGTTCGAACACCGGGGAGCTGTTTTTT.

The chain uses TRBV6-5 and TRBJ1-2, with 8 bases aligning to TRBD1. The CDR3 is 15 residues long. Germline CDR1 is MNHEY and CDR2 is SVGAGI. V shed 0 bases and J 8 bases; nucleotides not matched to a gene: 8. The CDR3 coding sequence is TGTGCCAGCAGTTACTCGGCAGGGGGCCTTTTCGGCTACACCTTC. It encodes CASSYSAGGLFGYTF.

CDR3 sequence reads: CASSSQGNGDEQYF. The CDR3 coding sequence is TGTGCCAGCAGCTCACAGGGGAACGGCGACGAGCAGTACTTC. The chain is built from TRBV7-9 and TRBJ2-7, with 7 positions matching TRBD1. The CDR3 sequence is 14 residues long. The germline CDR1 and CDR2 sequences are SEHNR and FQNEAQ (reference sequence). V shed 4 bases and J 5 bases; nucleotides not matched to a gene: 8.

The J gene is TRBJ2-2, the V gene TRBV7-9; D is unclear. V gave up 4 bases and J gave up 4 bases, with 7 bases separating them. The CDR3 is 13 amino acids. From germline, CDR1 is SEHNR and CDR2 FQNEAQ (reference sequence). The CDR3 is CASSSHSTGELFF. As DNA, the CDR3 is TGTGCCAGCAGCTCCCACTCCACCGGGGAGCTGTTTTTT.

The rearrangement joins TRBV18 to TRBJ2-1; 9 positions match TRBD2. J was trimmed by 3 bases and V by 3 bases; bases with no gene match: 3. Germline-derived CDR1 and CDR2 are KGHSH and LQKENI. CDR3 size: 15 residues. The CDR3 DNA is TGTGCCAGCTCACCCGGGACTAGCAGCTACAATGAGCAGTTCTTC. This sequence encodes CASSPGTSSYNEQFF.

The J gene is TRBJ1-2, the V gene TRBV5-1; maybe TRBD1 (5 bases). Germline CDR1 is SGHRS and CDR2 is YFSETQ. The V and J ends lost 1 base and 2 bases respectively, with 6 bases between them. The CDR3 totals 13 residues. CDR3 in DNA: TGCGCCAGCAGCTTGTCAGGGAACTATGGCTACACCTTC. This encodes CASSLSGNYGYTF.

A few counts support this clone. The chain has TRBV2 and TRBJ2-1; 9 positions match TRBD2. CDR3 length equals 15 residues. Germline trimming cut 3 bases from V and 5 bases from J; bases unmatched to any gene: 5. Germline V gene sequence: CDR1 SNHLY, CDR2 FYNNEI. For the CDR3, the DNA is TGTGCCAGCAGTGAGCGGGGGGGAACCCACAATGAGCAGTTCTTC. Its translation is CASSERGGTHNEQFF.

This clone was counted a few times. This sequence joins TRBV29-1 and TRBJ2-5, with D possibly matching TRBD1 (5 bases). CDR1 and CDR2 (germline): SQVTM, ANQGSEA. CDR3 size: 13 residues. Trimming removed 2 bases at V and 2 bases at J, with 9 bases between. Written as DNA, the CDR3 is TGCAGCGTTGAATACCGACAGCAAGAGACCCAGTACTTC. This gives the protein CSVEYRQQETQYF.

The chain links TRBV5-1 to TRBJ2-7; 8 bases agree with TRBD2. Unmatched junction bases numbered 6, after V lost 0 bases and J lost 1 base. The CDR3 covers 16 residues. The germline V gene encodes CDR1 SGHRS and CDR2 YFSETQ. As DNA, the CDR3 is TGCGCCAGCAGCTTGGCCCCAAGCGGGGGTTCCTACGAGCAGTACTTC. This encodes CASSLAPSGGSYEQYF. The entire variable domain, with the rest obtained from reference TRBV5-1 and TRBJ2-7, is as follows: KAGVTQTPRYLIKTRGQQVTLSCSPISGHRSVSWYQQTPGQGLQFLFEYFSETQRNKGNFPGRFSGRQFSNSRSEMNVSTLELGDSALYLCASSLAPSGGSYEQYFGPGTRLTVT.

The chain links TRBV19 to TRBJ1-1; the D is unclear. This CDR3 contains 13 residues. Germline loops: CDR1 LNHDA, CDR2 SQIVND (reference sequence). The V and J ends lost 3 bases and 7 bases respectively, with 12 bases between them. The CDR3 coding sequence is TGTGCCAGTAGTATTCAGGTCGAGCTTGAAGCTTTCTTT. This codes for CASSIQVELEAFF.

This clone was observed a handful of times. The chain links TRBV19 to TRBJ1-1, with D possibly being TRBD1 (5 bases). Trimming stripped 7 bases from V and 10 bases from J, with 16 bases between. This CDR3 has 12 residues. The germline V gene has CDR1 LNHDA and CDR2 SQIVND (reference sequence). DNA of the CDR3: TGTGCCAGTATGAATGGAGGAGGGGTAGCTTTCTTT. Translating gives CASMNGGGVAFF.

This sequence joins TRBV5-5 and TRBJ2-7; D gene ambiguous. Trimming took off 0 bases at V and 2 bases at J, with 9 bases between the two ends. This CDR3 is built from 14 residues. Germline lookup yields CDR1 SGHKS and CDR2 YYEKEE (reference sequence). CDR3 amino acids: CASSLVPDPYEQYF. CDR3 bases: TGTGCCAGCAGCTTGGTTCCAGATCCCTACGAGCAGTACTTC.

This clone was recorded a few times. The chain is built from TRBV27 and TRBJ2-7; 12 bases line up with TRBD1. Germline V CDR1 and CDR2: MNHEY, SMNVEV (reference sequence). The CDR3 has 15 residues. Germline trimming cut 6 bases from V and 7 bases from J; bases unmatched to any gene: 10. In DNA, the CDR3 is TGTGCCAGCAGCCTGGGACAGGGGGCTACTACGGAGCAGTACTTC. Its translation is CASSLGQGATTEQYF.

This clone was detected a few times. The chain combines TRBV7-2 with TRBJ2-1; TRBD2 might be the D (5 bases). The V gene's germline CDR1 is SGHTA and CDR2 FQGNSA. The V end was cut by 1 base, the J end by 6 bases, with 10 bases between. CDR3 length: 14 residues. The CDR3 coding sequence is TGTGCCAGCAGCTTAGATGAGGGAACCAATGAGCAGTTCTTC. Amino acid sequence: CASSLDEGTNEQFF.

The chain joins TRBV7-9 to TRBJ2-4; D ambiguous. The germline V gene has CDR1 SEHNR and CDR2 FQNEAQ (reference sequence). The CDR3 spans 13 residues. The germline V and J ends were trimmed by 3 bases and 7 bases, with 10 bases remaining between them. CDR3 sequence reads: CASSLTPKNIQYF. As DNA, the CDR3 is TGTGCCAGCAGCTTGACACCTAAGAACATTCAGTACTTC.

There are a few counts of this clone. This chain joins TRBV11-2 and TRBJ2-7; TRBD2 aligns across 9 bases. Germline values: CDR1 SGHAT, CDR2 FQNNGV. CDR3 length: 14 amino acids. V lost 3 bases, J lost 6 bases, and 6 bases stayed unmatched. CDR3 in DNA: TGTGCCAGCAGCTTGTCTAGCGGGACACGCGAGCAGTACTTC. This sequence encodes CASSLSSGTREQYF.

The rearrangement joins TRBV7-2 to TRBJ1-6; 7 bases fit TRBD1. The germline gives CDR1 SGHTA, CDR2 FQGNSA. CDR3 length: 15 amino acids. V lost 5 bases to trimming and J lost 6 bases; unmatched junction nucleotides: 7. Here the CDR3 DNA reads TGTGCCAGCAGCCTCATGGGACAGTTTAATTCACCCCTCCACTTT. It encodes CASSLMGQFNSPLHF. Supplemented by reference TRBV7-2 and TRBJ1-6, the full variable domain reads GAGVSQSPSNKVTEKGKDVELRCDPISGHTALYWYRQSLGQGLEFLIYFQGNSAPDKSGLPSDRFSAERTGGSVSTLTIQRTQQEDSAVYLCASSLMGQFNSPLHFGNGTRLTVT.

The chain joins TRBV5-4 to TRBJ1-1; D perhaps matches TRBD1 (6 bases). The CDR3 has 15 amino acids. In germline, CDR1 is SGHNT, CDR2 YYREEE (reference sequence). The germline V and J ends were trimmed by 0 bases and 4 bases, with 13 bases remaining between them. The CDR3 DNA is TGTGCCAGCAGCTTGGTTCAGGGGATCTCCACTGAAGCTTTCTTT. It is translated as CASSLVQGISTEAFF.

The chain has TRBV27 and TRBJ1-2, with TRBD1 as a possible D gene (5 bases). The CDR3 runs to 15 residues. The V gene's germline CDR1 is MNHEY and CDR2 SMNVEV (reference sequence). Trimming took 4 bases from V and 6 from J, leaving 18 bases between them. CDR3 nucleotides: TGTGCCAGCAGTTGGCGGAGGGGCGCGATCCATGGCTACACCTTC. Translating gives CASSWRRGAIHGYTF.

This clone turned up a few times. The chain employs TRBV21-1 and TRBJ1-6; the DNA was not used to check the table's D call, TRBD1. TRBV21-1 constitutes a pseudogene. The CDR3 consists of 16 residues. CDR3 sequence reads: CASSNRTGSSNSPLHF. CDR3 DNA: TGTGCCAGCAGCAATCGGACAGGGAGTAGCAATTCACCCCTCCACTTT.

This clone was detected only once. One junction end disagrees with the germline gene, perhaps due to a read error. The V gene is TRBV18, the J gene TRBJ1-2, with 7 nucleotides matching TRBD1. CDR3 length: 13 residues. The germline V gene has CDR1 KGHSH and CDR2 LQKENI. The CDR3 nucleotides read TGTGCCAGATCACGACAGGGCGTCTATGGCTACACCTTC. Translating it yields CARSRQGVYGYTF.

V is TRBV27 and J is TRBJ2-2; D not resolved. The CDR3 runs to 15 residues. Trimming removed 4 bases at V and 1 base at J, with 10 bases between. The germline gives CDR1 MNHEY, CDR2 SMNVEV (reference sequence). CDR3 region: CASSSKPQNTGELFF. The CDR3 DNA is TGTGCCAGCAGTTCTAAGCCGCAGAACACCGGGGAGCTGTTTTTT.

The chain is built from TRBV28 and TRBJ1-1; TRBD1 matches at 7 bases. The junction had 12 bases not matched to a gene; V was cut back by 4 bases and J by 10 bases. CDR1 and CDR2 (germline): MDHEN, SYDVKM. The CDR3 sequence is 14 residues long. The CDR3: CASSSSTGVWVAFF. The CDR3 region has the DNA TGTGCCAGCAGTTCCTCTACAGGGGTCTGGGTAGCTTTCTTT.

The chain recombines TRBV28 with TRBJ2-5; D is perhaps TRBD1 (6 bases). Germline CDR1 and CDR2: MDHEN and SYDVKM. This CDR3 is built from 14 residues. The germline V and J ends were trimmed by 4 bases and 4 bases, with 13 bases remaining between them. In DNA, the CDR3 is TGTGCCAGCAGTTCCGTCGGACAGTTAGAGACCCAGTACTTC. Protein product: CASSSVGQLETQYF.

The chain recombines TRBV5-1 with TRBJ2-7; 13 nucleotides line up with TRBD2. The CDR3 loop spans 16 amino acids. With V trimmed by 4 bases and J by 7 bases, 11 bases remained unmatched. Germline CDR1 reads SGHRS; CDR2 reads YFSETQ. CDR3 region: CASSQTSGGASGEQYF. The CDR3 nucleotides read TGCGCCAGCAGCCAAACTAGCGGGGGGGCCTCTGGGGAGCAGTACTTC. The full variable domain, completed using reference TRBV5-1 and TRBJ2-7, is KAGVTQTPRYLIKTRGQQVTLSCSPISGHRSVSWYQQTPGQGLQFLFEYFSETQRNKGNFPGRFSGRQFSNSRSEMNVSTLELGDSALYLCASSQTSGGASGEQYFGPGTRLTVT.

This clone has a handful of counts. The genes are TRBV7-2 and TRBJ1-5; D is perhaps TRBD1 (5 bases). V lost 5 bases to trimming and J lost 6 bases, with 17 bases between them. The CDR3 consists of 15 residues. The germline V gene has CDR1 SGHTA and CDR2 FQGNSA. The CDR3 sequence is CASSPQTQQGQPQHF. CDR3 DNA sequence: TGTGCCAGCAGCCCCCAGACCCAGCAGGGTCAGCCCCAGCATTTT.